This T cell receptor beta chain was obtained from a study of blood T cell repertoires in COVID-19. Looking at the study overall: The origin of the acute and convalescent COVID-19 samples was the United States, Italy and Spain. In each case, the material was cDNA or gDNA derived from T cells, B-cell-depleted T cells, or PBMCs.

J lost 10 bases, V lost 4 bases, and 18 bases had no gene match. The CDR3 is 16 amino acids. Germline loops: CDR1 SGHDN, CDR2 FVKESK. Clones were sequenced by immunoSEQ multiplex PCR, and TCRdb holds only the in-frame ones, with some missing. This table has 380,000 or so clones, roughly 90% appearing once. This TCR was sampled from a man in his forties with acute or convalescent COVID-19. Sequencing used peripheral blood. The J gene is TRBJ1-1, the V gene TRBV14; 7 nucleotides agree with TRBD1. CDR3 loop: CASSPHRQGGDGVAFF. The CDR3 region has the DNA TGTGCCAGCAGCCCCCATCGACAGGGAGGAGACGGCGTAGCTTTCTTT.